A few counts support the clone carrying this TCR beta chain. Its antigen is undetermined. Clones were sequenced by immunoSEQ multiplex PCR, and TCRdb holds only the in-frame ones, with some missing. This table holds over 7,500 clones, 65% to 70% found once. This entry comes from a study of graft-versus-host responses after intestinal transplantation. Study-wide findings and caveats: Allografts from individuals with graft-donor T cell macrochimerism displayed high graft-versus-host to host-versus-graft clonal ratios. Levels of circulating GvH clones at their peak were associated with early post-transplant HvG declines.

Lamina propria and intraepithelial lymphocytes were released by processing graft tissue. The ends lost 0 bases at V and 6 bases at J; junction bases unmatched: 7. CDR3 length: 15 amino acids. Per germline, CDR1 SGHDN and CDR2 FVKESK. The chain employs TRBV14 and TRBJ2-5; TRBD2 agrees at 7 bases. The sequence was collected from a human patient who received an intestinal transplant, so some T cells may come from the graft donor. Here the sequenced sample was ileum tissue, taken about 460 days after transplant. CDR3 DNA: TGTGCCAGCAGCCAAGACTTTCGGGGGGTGAAGACCCAGTACTTC. Its protein product is CASSQDFRGVKTQYF.